A selection of T cell receptor beta chains follows, all from one sample in a study of response to subunit inactivated influenza vaccine. TCRdb ran MiXCR on the RT-PCR reads and lists one entry per CDR3 protein. The sample gives 550,000 to 800,000 distinct CDR3 sequences, approximately 14% of which show up once; approximately 6.5% is in the top ten. Sequencing used PBMCs from blood, obtained 14 days before vaccination. These receptors were taken from a middle-aged man who received an inactivated influenza vaccine. Both conserved end residues are part of each CDR3. A D gene is named only where the DNA matches it firmly. Size tells how often a clone was seen (once, few, many) or the class of an expanded clone, and some rows leave it out.

14	TRBV20-1	-	few	TRBJ2-7	TGCAGTGCTAGGGAAGGAGGGGGGCCCTACGAGCAGTACTTC	CSAREGGGPYEQYF
18	TRBV11-2	TRBD2	few	TRBJ2-2	TGTGCCAGCAGCTACGACCCGGGGGGGAGGGCCGGGACCGGGGAGCTGTTTTTT	CASSYDPGGRAGTGELFF
11	TRBV7-9	-	many	TRBJ2-5	TGTGCCAGCGTGCTCGAATGGACCCAGTACTTC	CASVLEWTQYF
13	TRBV6-1	-	once	TRBJ2-1	TGTGCCAGCCGGGAGCCTATCTACAATGAGCAGTTCTTC	CASREPIYNEQFF
16	TRBV3-1	-	-	TRBJ2-2	TGTGCCAGCAGCCAAGTAACAGGGATAGGAGTCGGGGAGCTGTTTTTT	CASSQVTGIGVGELFF
18	TRBV6-4	TRBD1	few	TRBJ2-7	TGTGCCAGCAGTGTCATCCCCCGGGACAGGGGGCTTCAATACGAGCAGTACTTC	CASSVIPRDRGLQYEQYF
17	TRBV4-3	-	-	TRBJ2-1	TGCGCCAGCAGCCAAGAGACTAGTCTCCCCCCTTACAATGAGCAGTTCTTC	CASSQETSLPPYNEQFF
15	TRBV18	-	few	TRBJ2-7	TGTGCCAGCTCACCACCGTCAGGAAACTCCTACGAGCAGTACTTC	CASSPPSGNSYEQYF
17	TRBV7-2	TRBD2	-	TRBJ2-1	TGTGCCAGCAGCCTGAAGGCGGGGACTAGCGGTGGGAATGAGCAGTTCTTC	CASSLKAGTSGGNEQFF
15	TRBV5-1	TRBD1	-	TRBJ2-7	TGCGCCAGCAGCTTGGGAGGGGGACAGGGCCACGAGCAGTACTTC	CASSLGGGQGHEQYF
16	TRBV19	-	-	TRBJ1-1	TGTGCCAGTAGTATTTACCCACAGATACAGAACACTGAAGCTTTCTTT	CASSIYPQIQNTEAFF
15	TRBV29-1	-	-	TRBJ2-6	TGCAGCGTAGTCCAGGAGCCTCCTGGGGCCAACGTCCTGACTTTC	CSVVQEPPGANVLTF
16	TRBV5-1	TRBD1	-	TRBJ2-3	TGCGCCAGCAGCTCAGCAGGGGGCATGAACACAGATACGCAGTATTTT	CASSSAGGMNTDTQYF
15	TRBV20-1	-	many	TRBJ2-1	TGCAGTGCCACCAGGGGACCGGGACGTTACAATGAGCAGTTCTTC	CSATRGPGRYNEQFF
14	TRBV20-1	TRBD2	-	TRBJ2-1	TGCAGTGCTAAGGGACTAGCGGCTCGCAATGAGCAGTTCTTC	CSAKGLAARNEQFF
13	TRBV9	TRBD2	once	TRBJ2-7	TGTGCCAGCAGCGTAGGGACTAGCGGCGAGCAGTACTTC	CASSVGTSGEQYF
11	TRBV20-1	-	-	TRBJ2-1	TGCAGTGCTTCTTCCGGGTTTGAGCAGTTCTTC	CSASSGFEQFF
13	TRBV20-1	-	-	TRBJ1-1	TGCAGTGCTAGATCCGGGGGGGGCTCTGAAGCTTTCTTT	CSARSGGGSEAFF
15	TRBV5-1	TRBD1	few	TRBJ2-2	TGCGCCAGCAGCCTAGGGACAGACTCGGGCGGGGAGCTGTTTTTT	CASSLGTDSGGELFF
14	TRBV9	-	-	TRBJ2-5	TGTGCCAGCAGCGTAGCTCCAAAAAAAGAGACCCAGTACTTC	CASSVAPKKETQYF
12	TRBV7-2	-	-	TRBJ2-7	TGTGCCAGCAGCAAGCTAGGATACGAGCAGTACTTC	CASSKLGYEQYF
14	TRBV12-3/TRBV12-4	-	-	TRBJ2-1	TGTGCCAGCAGTCCCGGGGGCAGAAACAATGAGCAGTTCTTC	CASSPGGRNNEQFF
15	TRBV28	-	-	TRBJ2-2	TGTGCCAGCAGAGGAGGGGGCGCGAACACCGGGGAGCTGTTTTTT	CASRGGGANTGELFF
14	TRBV15	-	-	TRBJ2-5	TGTGCCACCAGCGGTTTTCGGGGGAAAGAGACCCAGTACTTC	CATSGFRGKETQYF
16	TRBV5-1	TRBD1	-	TRBJ1-1	TGCGCCAGCAGCTTGGGGCCAGGGGGAATGGTCACTGAAGCTTTCTTT	CASSLGPGGMVTEAFF
15	TRBV9	TRBD1	few	TRBJ2-3	TGTGCCAGCAGCGACGGACAGGGGTACACAGATACGCAGTATTTT	CASSDGQGYTDTQYF
13	TRBV7-2	-	-	TRBJ2-1	TGTGCCAGCAGCTTAGCGGAGAGTGGAGAGCAGTTCTTC	CASSLAESGEQFF
13	TRBV2	-	many	TRBJ1-3	TGTGCCAGCAGGCAGGGACCGGGAAACACCATATATTTT	CASRQGPGNTIYF
15	TRBV6-2/TRBV6-3	-	few	TRBJ2-1	TGTGCCAGCAGTTACCCGGGTAGGGGCAGGGCTGAGCAGTTCTTC	CASSYPGRGRAEQFF